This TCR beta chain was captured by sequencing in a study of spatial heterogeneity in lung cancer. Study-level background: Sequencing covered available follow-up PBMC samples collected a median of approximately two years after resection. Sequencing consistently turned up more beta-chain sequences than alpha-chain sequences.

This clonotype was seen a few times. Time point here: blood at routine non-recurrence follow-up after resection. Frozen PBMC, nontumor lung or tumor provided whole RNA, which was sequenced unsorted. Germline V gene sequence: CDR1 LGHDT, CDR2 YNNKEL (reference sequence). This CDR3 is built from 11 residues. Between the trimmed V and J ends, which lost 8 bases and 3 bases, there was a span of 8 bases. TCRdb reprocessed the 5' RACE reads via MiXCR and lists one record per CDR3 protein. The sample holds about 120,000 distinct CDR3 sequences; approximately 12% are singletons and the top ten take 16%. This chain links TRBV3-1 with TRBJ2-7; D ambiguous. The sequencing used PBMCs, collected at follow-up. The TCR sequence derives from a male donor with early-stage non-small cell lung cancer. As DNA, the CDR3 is TGTGCCAGCGTAGGGCGCTACGAGCAGTACTTC. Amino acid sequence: CASVGRYEQYF.